Below, one TCR beta chain is given with its context. The assay was immunoSEQ multiplex PCR, and TCRdb's table has in-frame clones only and misses some. The sample yields some 1.1 million clones, around 77% seen once. The data belong to a study of shared clonotypes between healthy human individuals. Trimming removed 6 bases from V and 1 base from J, with 15 bases in between. This CDR3 region has 15 residues. Germline lookup yields CDR1 MNHEY and CDR2 SVGAGI. Source material: memory CD4+ T cells from PBMCs. Subset of the sample: CD45RA-negative fraction. The TCR sequence derives from a man between 18 and 29 years old in good health. Some clones in this sample may be carry-over from other donors' samples. V and J are TRBV6-5 and TRBJ1-1; TRBD1 is a possible D gene (5 bases). CDR3 in DNA: TGTGCCAGCAGGAGACCCACAGGATCGAACACTGAAGCTTTCTTT. Protein product: CASRRPTGSNTEAFF.